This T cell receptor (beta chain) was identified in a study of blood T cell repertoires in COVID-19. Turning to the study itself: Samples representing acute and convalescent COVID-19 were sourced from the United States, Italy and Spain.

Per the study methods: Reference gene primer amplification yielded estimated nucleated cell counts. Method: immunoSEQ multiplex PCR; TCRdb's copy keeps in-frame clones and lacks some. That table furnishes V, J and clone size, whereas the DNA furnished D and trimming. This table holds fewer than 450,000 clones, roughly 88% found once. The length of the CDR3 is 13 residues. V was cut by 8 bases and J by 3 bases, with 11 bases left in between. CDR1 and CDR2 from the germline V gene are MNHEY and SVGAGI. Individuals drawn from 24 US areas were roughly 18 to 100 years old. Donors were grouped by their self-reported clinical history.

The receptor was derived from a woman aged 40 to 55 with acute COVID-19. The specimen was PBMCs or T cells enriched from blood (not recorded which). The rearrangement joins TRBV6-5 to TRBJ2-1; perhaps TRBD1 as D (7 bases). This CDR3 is CASRRDSYNEQFF. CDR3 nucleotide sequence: TGTGCCAGCCGGAGGGACAGCTACAATGAGCAGTTCTTC.